The present entry profiles one T cell receptor beta chain with its context. The assay was immunoSEQ multiplex PCR, and TCRdb's table has in-frame clones only and misses some. Of roughly 1,500,000 clones listed, around 98.5% are singletons. The ends lost 5 bases at V and 8 bases at J; junction bases unmatched: 8. CDR3 length: 13 residues. Germline CDR1 and CDR2: SQVTM and ANQGSEA. The data are from a study of shared clonotypes between healthy human individuals. The receptor's source is a man aged 25-45 years in good health. The gene calls are TRBV29-1 and TRBJ2-1; TRBD1 matches at 8 bases. Sequencing used naive CD4+ T cells sorted from blood. Subset denoted: CD45RA+ positively selected. The CDR3 loop reads CSVIAGGLYEQFF. The CDR3 nucleotides read TGCAGCGTTATAGCAGGGGGCTTGTATGAGCAGTTCTTC.